These 12 T cell receptor beta chains were all obtained from the same sample, sequenced in a study of blood T cell repertoires in COVID-19. Some clones are missing from TCRdb's copy, which holds only in-frame ones; the method was immunoSEQ multiplex PCR. Among more than 85,000 clones listed, approximately 80% were seen once. Sequencing was carried out using peripheral blood. The source of these receptors is a woman of 80 years or more with acute or convalescent COVID-19.

The chain has TRBV5-1 and TRBJ1-2, with TRBD1 as a possible D gene (6 bases). Germline loops: CDR1 SGHRS, CDR2 YFSETQ. The CDR3 runs to 14 residues. Trimming cost V 4 bases and J 0 bases, with 10 bases left between them. The CDR3 sequence is CASSADSSNYGYTF. The CDR3 bases are TGCGCCAGCAGCGCGGACAGTTCTAACTATGGCTACACCTTC. Variable domain in full (rest from reference TRBV5-1 and TRBJ1-2): KAGVTQTPRYLIKTRGQQVTLSCSPISGHRSVSWYQQTPGQGLQFLFEYFSETQRNKGNFPGRFSGRQFSNSRSEMNVSTLELGDSALYLCASSADSSNYGYTFGSGTRLTVV.

This chain uses TRBV29-1 with TRBJ1-3; D perhaps matches TRBD1 (6 bases). The CDR3 consists of 17 residues. V was clipped by 3 bases and J by 0 bases, with 18 bases between them. Germline values: CDR1 SQVTM, CDR2 ANQGSEA. The CDR3 DNA sequence: TGCAGCGTTGATACCCTATCACAGGGCCCCTCTGGAAACACCATATATTTT. Amino acid sequence: CSVDTLSQGPSGNTIYF.

V and J are TRBV27 and TRBJ1-5, with TRBD1 matching over 9 bases. V shed 9 bases, J shed 4 bases, and the junction held 4 bases outside the gene matches. This CDR3 contains 13 residues. Germline loops: CDR1 MNHEY, CDR2 SMNVEV (reference sequence). The chain's CDR3 is CASAGTGNQPQHF. The DNA of the CDR3 is TGTGCCAGTGCCGGGACAGGGAATCAGCCCCAGCATTTT.

The chain has TRBV5-6 and TRBJ1-5; 7 positions match TRBD1. The CDR3 runs 14 residues. CDR1 is SGHDT and CDR2 is YYEEEE in the germline V gene. With 5 bases clipped from V and 5 bases from J, the junction kept 7 bases outside the gene matches. The CDR3 coding sequence is TGTGCCAGCAGTACAGGGGAAGGGTATCAGCCCCAGCATTTT. Translation gives CASSTGEGYQPQHF.

The rearrangement uses TRBV10-3 and TRBJ2-1, with 9 bases lining up with TRBD2. Germline assignment: CDR1 ENHRY and CDR2 SYGVKD. V lost 0 bases, J lost 3 bases, and 6 bases stayed unmatched. CDR3 length: 17 amino acids. CDR3 DNA sequence: TGTGCCATCAGTGAGTCGGGCGGGAGGGCAGGCTACAATGAGCAGTTCTTC. Amino acids: CAISESGGRAGYNEQFF.

A single count supports this clone. This chain uses TRBV11-2 with TRBJ1-2; D unresolved. CDR1 and CDR2 from the germline V gene are SGHAT and FQNNGV. The CDR3 covers 13 residues. With 1 base removed from V and 11 bases from J, the gap between germline ends came to 14 bases. In DNA form, the CDR3 reads TGTGCCAGCAGCTTAGGAGGTGTAAGGCTATACACCTTC. This sequence encodes CASSLGGVRLYTF.

The gene calls are TRBV2 and TRBJ1-5; possibly TRBD1 for D (5 bases). Germline CDR1 SNHLY, CDR2 FYNNEI. Trimming cost V 2 bases and J 4 bases, with 9 bases left between them. The CDR3 is 14 residues long. This chain's CDR3 is CASSENGGNQPQHF. Written as DNA, the CDR3 is TGTGCCAGCAGTGAAAATGGGGGGAATCAGCCCCAGCATTTT. Full variable domain (rest looked up from reference TRBV2 and TRBJ1-5): EPEVTQTPSHQVTQMGQEVILRCVPISNHLYFYWYRQILGQKVEFLVSFYNNEISEKSEIFDDQFSVERPDGSNFTLKIRSTKLEDSAMYFCASSENGGNQPQHFGDGTRLSIL.

The chain employs TRBV28 and TRBJ2-1; 7 bases are a match to TRBD1. The CDR3 spans 15 residues. Germline assignment: CDR1 MDHEN and CDR2 SYDVKM. Unmatched junction bases numbered 11, after V lost 5 bases and J lost 7 bases. This CDR3 is CASSAPGQGENEQFF. The DNA for the CDR3 is TGTGCCAGCAGTGCCCCCGGGCAGGGGGAGAATGAGCAGTTCTTC.

J is TRBJ2-6 and V is TRBV11-2; 7 bases match TRBD2. Losses at the gene ends were 1 base for V and 2 bases for J; bases not matched to a gene: 2. Germline CDR1 and CDR2: SGHAT and FQNNGV. The length of the CDR3 is 16 residues. CDR3 DNA: TGTGCCAGCAGCTTAGTGGCGGGAGCTGGGGCCAACGTCCTGACTTTC. This translates into CASSLVAGAGANVLTF.

The chain has TRBV3-1 (or the pseudogene TRBV3-2) and TRBJ1-2; unclear D gene. This CDR3 has 15 amino acids. Trimming pared 4 bases from V and 3 bases from J, leaving 15 bases between. CDR1 and CDR2 (germline): LGHDT, YNNKEL (reference sequence). CDR3 amino acids: CASSPSARRDYGYTF. CDR3 DNA sequence: TGTGCCAGCAGCCCCTCCGCGCGGAGGGACTATGGCTACACCTTC.

As concerns this clone: In the same sample, other DNA sequences code for this CDR3. The CDR3 loop is CASSSQGYTEAFF. The CDR3 DNA reads TGCGCCAGCAGCTCTCAGGGGTACACTGAAGCTTTCTTT. The chain uses TRBV5-1 and TRBJ1-1; perhaps TRBD1 as D (6 bases). Germline CDR1 is SGHRS and CDR2 is YFSETQ. The CDR3 is 13 residues long. Deletions cut 3 bases from V and 3 bases from J, with 9 bases between.

The rearrangement links TRBV20-1 to TRBJ2-7, with TRBD2 as a possible D gene (6 bases). Trimming shortened V by 3 bases and J by 6 bases, and 9 bases separated the two germline ends. The CDR3 covers 11 residues. The germline V gene encodes CDR1 DFQATT and CDR2 SNEGSKA (reference sequence). In DNA form, the CDR3 reads TGCAGTGCTAGGGAGGGTAGCGAGCAGTACTTC. It codes for CSAREGSEQYF.